The 3 T cell receptor beta chains below come from one sample, sequenced in a study of blood T cell repertoires in COVID-19. Profiled with immunoSEQ multiplex PCR; TCRdb holds only in-frame clones, not every one. The profile shows just over 150,000 clones, approximately 84% of them singletons. Sequenced input: peripheral blood. The receptors originated from a woman aged 80 or over with acute or convalescent COVID-19.

The chain employs TRBV29-1 and TRBJ2-7, with TRBD2 matching over 10 bases. V lost 4 bases and J lost 0; bases outside the gene matches: 9. This CDR3 region has 16 residues. Per germline, CDR1 SQVTM and CDR2 ANQGSEA. Here the CDR3 DNA reads TGCAGCGTTGGGCGAGCGGGAGGGATAAGCTCCTACGAGCAGTACTTC. It is translated as CSVGRAGGISSYEQYF.

The chain carries TRBV2 and TRBJ2-1; maybe TRBD1 (6 bases). The CDR3 length is 11 residues. Germline CDR1 SNHLY, CDR2 FYNNEI. V gave up 10 bases and J gave up 4 bases, with 8 bases separating them. CDR3 DNA sequence: TGTGCCACAACAGGGTACAATGAGCAGTTCTTC. It specifies CATTGYNEQFF.

The chain carries TRBV5-1 and TRBJ1-5; D is unresolved. Germline V CDR1 and CDR2: SGHRS, YFSETQ. The CDR3 runs 13 residues. V was cut by 0 bases and J by 11 bases, with 12 bases left in between. CDR3 loop: CASSLAPGAAQHF. The CDR3 DNA reads as TGCGCCAGCAGCTTGGCCCCGGGTGCAGCCCAGCATTTT.